This entry lists 26 T cell receptor beta chains sequenced from one sample in a study of T cells in Graves' hyperthyroidism and ophthalmopathy. Authors of the study amplified TCR beta CDR3 regions from RNA transcripts. An initial round of RT-PCR targeting the TCR CDR3 relied on the HTBI primer set. TCRdb used MiXCR to reprocess the multiplex PCR reads, holding one entry per CDR3 protein. The profile shows hundreds of thousands of distinct CDR3 sequences, approximately 15% of them singletons. Sequenced input: blood. The receptors come from a woman aged 45-59 years with Graves' ophthalmopathy.

The chain links TRBV28 to TRBJ1-2, with 7 bases that match TRBD1. Germline CDR1 and CDR2: MDHEN and SYDVKM. With V trimmed by 6 bases and J by 7 bases, 11 bases remained unmatched. The CDR3 has 14 residues. The CDR3 reads CASSLTGFYSGYTF. CDR3 nucleotide sequence: TGTGCCAGCAGCCTGACAGGGTTTTATAGTGGCTACACCTTC.

Concerning this clonotype: Since a much larger clone is just one base distant, this may be a read error. This sequence joins TRBV6-2 or TRBV6-3 and TRBJ2-2; D not certain. The V end was cut by 3 bases, the J end by 7 bases, with 3 bases between. The CDR3 extends over 11 amino acids. Per germline, CDR1 MNHEY and CDR2 SVGEGT. CDR3 nucleotide sequence: TGTGCCAGCAGTTATATCGGGGAGCTGTTTTTT. Amino acids: CASSYIGELFF.

This clonotype appeared many times. J is TRBJ2-7 and V is TRBV27, with 12 bases fitting TRBD2. V was pared by 2 bases and J by 0 bases, with 5 bases of the junction left unmatched. The CDR3 contains 17 residues. The germline CDR1 and CDR2 sequences are MNHEY and SMNVEV (reference sequence). The CDR3 reads CASSLGTSGWSSYEQYF. In DNA form, the CDR3 reads TGTGCCAGCAGTTTAGGGACTAGCGGGTGGAGCTCCTACGAGCAGTACTTC.

The V call is TRBV4-2, the J call TRBJ2-2, with 10 bases identical to TRBD2. Trimming removed 2 bases from V and 2 bases from J; junction bases left unmatched: 5. Germline lookup yields CDR1 LGHNA and CDR2 YNFKEQ. The CDR3 has 17 amino acids. Here the CDR3 DNA reads TGTGCCAGCAGCCAACTAGCGGGAGCTCTAAACACCGGGGAGCTGTTTTTT. This codes for CASSQLAGALNTGELFF.

This clonotype was detected a few times. This chain links TRBV20-1 with TRBJ2-7; the D is unclear. From germline, CDR1 is DFQATT and CDR2 SNEGSKA (reference sequence). The CDR3 is 13 residues long. The CDR3 sequence is CSAPKGQTYEQYF. CDR3 nucleotide sequence: TGCAGCGCCCCGAAAGGTCAAACCTACGAGCAGTACTTC.

The chain has TRBV19 and TRBJ2-1; D possibly corresponds to TRBD1 (5 bases). The CDR3 loop spans 15 amino acids. Trimming removed 4 bases from V and 2 bases from J, with 12 bases in between. Germline V gene data show CDR1 as LNHDA and CDR2 as SQIVND (reference sequence). The chain's CDR3 is CASSTDNRPYNEQFF. CDR3 DNA sequence: TGTGCCAGTAGTACGGACAATCGGCCCTACAATGAGCAGTTCTTC.

This clonotype was seen at least ten times. The chain couples TRBV12-3 or TRBV12-4 to TRBJ2-7; D is unclear. The germline V and J ends were trimmed by 3 bases and 0 bases, with 9 bases remaining between them. The CDR3 spans 14 residues. The CDR3 coding sequence is TGTGCCAGCAGTTTGTTGCGTAGCTCCTACGAGCAGTACTTC. Translating it yields CASSLLRSSYEQYF.

This clonotype was found many times. The V and J genes are TRBV7-6 and TRBJ2-3; the match to TRBD2 covers 7 bases. Germline lookup yields CDR1 SGHVS and CDR2 FNYEAQ. With V trimmed by 6 bases and J by 2 bases, 11 bases remained unmatched. CDR3 length: 16 amino acids. CDR3 in amino acids: CASSHTSVPPTDTQYF. Written as DNA, the CDR3 is TGTGCCAGCAGTCATACTAGCGTTCCACCCACAGATACGCAGTATTTT.

The rearrangement uses TRBV5-1 and TRBJ2-5, with TRBD1 matching over 9 bases. The germline CDR1 and CDR2 sequences are SGHRS and YFSETQ. This CDR3 region has 14 residues. V shed 5 bases and J 4 bases; nucleotides not matched to a gene: 6. CDR3 loop: CASRPTGGTETQYF. CDR3 DNA sequence: TGCGCCAGCAGACCTACAGGGGGCACAGAGACCCAGTACTTC.

In its sample, this clonotype was seen many times. The chain joins TRBV4-1 to TRBJ2-7, with 7 nucleotides matching TRBD2. With V trimmed by 4 bases and J by 0 bases, 9 bases remained unmatched. The CDR3 has 16 amino acids. Per the germline V gene, CDR1 is MGHRA and CDR2 is YSYEKL. The CDR3 coding sequence is TGCGCCAGCAGCCGCCAACTAGCGACCAGCTCCTACGAGCAGTACTTC. This sequence encodes CASSRQLATSSYEQYF.

J is TRBJ2-6 and V is TRBV28; D ambiguous. Germline CDR1 reads MDHEN; CDR2 reads SYDVKM. The CDR3 is 16 residues long. The germline V and J ends were trimmed by 4 bases and 2 bases, with 12 bases remaining between them. The CDR3 sequence: CASSSYDGPGANVLTF. CDR3 coding DNA: TGTGCCAGCAGTTCTTACGACGGACCTGGGGCCAACGTCCTGACTTTC.

This clonotype appeared many times. The chain has TRBV28 and TRBJ2-7; 9 bases match TRBD1. CDR3 size: 16 residues. Unmatched junction bases numbered 12, after V lost 7 bases and J lost 2 bases. Germline values: CDR1 MDHEN, CDR2 SYDVKM. CDR3 amino acids: CASTSPTGGRTYEQYF. The CDR3 coding sequence is TGTGCCAGCACCTCTCCGACAGGGGGTAGGACCTACGAGCAGTACTTC.

The gene calls are TRBV5-1 and TRBJ1-5; TRBD1 is a possible D gene (6 bases). This CDR3 has 15 residues. The V and J ends lost 2 bases and 4 bases respectively, with 13 bases between them. Germline lookup yields CDR1 SGHRS and CDR2 YFSETQ. CDR3 nucleotide sequence: TGCGCCAGCAGCTTAGGGGGTTCCGTAAATCAGCCCCAGCATTTT. It codes for CASSLGGSVNQPQHF.

The chain couples TRBV3-1 to TRBJ2-1, with D hard to call. Germline V CDR1 and CDR2: LGHDT, YNNKEL (reference sequence). Trimming took off 0 bases at V and 1 base at J, with 13 bases between the two ends. The CDR3 is 17 residues long. The CDR3 spells CASSQDPRLVSYNEQFF. CDR3 in DNA: TGTGCCAGCAGCCAAGATCCCCGTCTTGTTTCCTACAATGAGCAGTTCTTC.

This clonotype has a handful of counts. The genes are TRBV28 and TRBJ1-5; D is undetermined. Trimming cost V 6 bases and J 4 bases, with 28 bases left between them. The germline CDR1 and CDR2 sequences are MDHEN and SYDVKM. There are 19 residues in the CDR3. The CDR3 DNA sequence: TGTGCCAGCAGCCTCACCTACCCCCGGCAGGTAGGGAGTAATCAGCCCCAGCATTTT. Translating it yields CASSLTYPRQVGSNQPQHF. The whole variable domain, remainder taken from reference TRBV28 and TRBJ1-5, is DVKVTQSSRYLVKRTGEKVFLECVQDMDHENMFWYRQDPGLGLRLIYFSYDVKMKEKGDIPEGYSVSREKKERFSLILESASTNQTSMYLCASSLTYPRQVGSNQPQHFGDGTRLSIL.

This clonotype appeared many times. This chain connects TRBV5-1 to TRBJ2-3; 10 bases agree with TRBD2. The CDR3 runs 20 residues. In germline, CDR1 is SGHRS, CDR2 YFSETQ. J lost 0 bases, V lost 0 bases, and 13 bases had no gene match. In DNA, the CDR3 is TGCGCCAGCAGCTTGGTCTCTAGCGGGAGCATACCATCTAGCACAGATACGCAGTATTTT. Residues: CASSLVSSGSIPSSTDTQYF.

In this sample, this clonotype turned up a few times. V and J are TRBV6-2 or TRBV6-3 and TRBJ2-2, with TRBD1 matching over 8 bases. Germline loops: CDR1 MNHEY, CDR2 SVGEGT. Trimming removed 3 bases from V and 5 bases from J; junction bases left unmatched: 5. This CDR3 is built from 15 residues. CDR3 nucleotides: TGTGCCAGCAGTTATCAGGACAGGGAAACCGGGGAGCTGTTTTTT. This translates into CASSYQDRETGELFF.

The chain recombines TRBV6-1 with TRBJ2-1, with D perhaps matching TRBD1 or TRBD2 (5 bases each). The CDR3 has 12 amino acids. The germline CDR1 and CDR2 sequences are MNHNS and SASEGT. V gave up 8 bases and J gave up 5 bases, with 10 bases separating them. In DNA, the CDR3 is TGTGCCAGCGGGGGACGAAACAATGAGCAGTTCTTC. Translating it yields CASGGRNNEQFF.

The chain has TRBV4-2 and TRBJ2-2, with 11 bases that match TRBD2. J gave up 8 bases and V 1 base, and 12 bases lay outside the gene matches. The germline gives CDR1 LGHNA, CDR2 YNFKEQ. This CDR3 has 18 residues. CDR3 loop: CASSQVGIGTSGEGELFF. CDR3 in DNA: TGTGCCAGCAGCCAAGTGGGTATCGGGACTAGCGGTGAGGGGGAGCTGTTTTTT.

This clonotype was detected a few times. The rearrangement uses TRBV6-1 and TRBJ1-5; 12 bases agree with TRBD1. Trimming removed 1 base from V and 6 bases from J; junction bases left unmatched: 4. Germline CDR1 MNHNS, CDR2 SASEGT. This CDR3 has 16 residues. The CDR3 spells CASSEVGTGGSQPQHF. In DNA, the CDR3 is TGTGCCAGCAGTGAAGTGGGGACAGGGGGCTCTCAGCCCCAGCATTTT.

This clonotype was seen at least ten times. The chain uses TRBV20-1 and TRBJ2-7; TRBD1 matches at 10 bases. The CDR3 is made up of 17 amino acids. Germline values: CDR1 DFQATT, CDR2 SNEGSKA (reference sequence). Trimming took 0 bases from V and 4 from J; bases not matched to a gene: 12. The CDR3 DNA sequence: TGCAGTGCTAGAGATTTCCGAGCCGGGACAGGGGCTTACGAGCAGTACTTC. As protein: CSARDFRAGTGAYEQYF.

There are many counts of this clonotype. V gene TRBV29-1 combines with J gene TRBJ2-1; 7 bases line up with TRBD2. From germline, CDR1 is SQVTM and CDR2 ANQGSEA. Trimming took 6 bases from V and 0 from J; bases not matched to a gene: 5. The CDR3 length is 14 residues. The CDR3 here is CSVGRSDSYNEQFF. CDR3 nucleotide sequence: TGCAGCGTCGGGAGGTCCGACTCCTACAATGAGCAGTTCTTC.

This clonotype occurred many times. The V gene is TRBV30, the J gene TRBJ2-1; 8 bases map to TRBD2. The V segment lost 0 bases and the J segment 6 bases; nucleotides outside the gene matches: 7. CDR3 length: 15 residues. The germline gives CDR1 GTSNPN, CDR2 SVGIG (reference sequence). CDR3 coding DNA: TGTGCCTGGAGTGTAACCAGCGGGAGCGGCAATGAGCAGTTCTTC. Amino acid sequence: CAWSVTSGSGNEQFF.

This clonotype was recorded a few times. The chain employs TRBV24-1 and TRBJ2-3; D uncertain. V was trimmed by 9 bases and J by 0 bases, leaving 15 bases between them. The CDR3 length is 15 residues. Germline V CDR1 and CDR2: KGHDR, SFDVKD. CDR3 in DNA: TGTGCCACCGCGGCCCTTAAGGGAAGCACAGATACGCAGTATTTT. It encodes CATAALKGSTDTQYF.

V usage is TRBV10-3 and J usage is TRBJ2-6; unclear D gene. Germline loops: CDR1 ENHRY, CDR2 SYGVKD. CDR3 length: 12 amino acids. V was cut by 8 bases and J by 4 bases, with 6 bases left in between. The CDR3 loop is CAIFTGANVLTF. As DNA, the CDR3 is TGTGCCATCTTCACCGGGGCCAACGTCCTGACTTTC.

This clonotype was detected many times. The chain links TRBV11-2 to TRBJ1-1, with a possible D match to TRBD1 (5 bases). Per the germline V gene, CDR1 is SGHAT and CDR2 is FQNNGV. The ends were cut back, 3 bases at V and 5 bases at J, with 16 bases in the middle. The CDR3 length is 15 residues. The CDR3 nucleotides are TGTGCCAGCAGCTTTGTTTACGAGGGGCGAACTGAAGCTTTCTTT. Protein sequence: CASSFVYEGRTEAFF.